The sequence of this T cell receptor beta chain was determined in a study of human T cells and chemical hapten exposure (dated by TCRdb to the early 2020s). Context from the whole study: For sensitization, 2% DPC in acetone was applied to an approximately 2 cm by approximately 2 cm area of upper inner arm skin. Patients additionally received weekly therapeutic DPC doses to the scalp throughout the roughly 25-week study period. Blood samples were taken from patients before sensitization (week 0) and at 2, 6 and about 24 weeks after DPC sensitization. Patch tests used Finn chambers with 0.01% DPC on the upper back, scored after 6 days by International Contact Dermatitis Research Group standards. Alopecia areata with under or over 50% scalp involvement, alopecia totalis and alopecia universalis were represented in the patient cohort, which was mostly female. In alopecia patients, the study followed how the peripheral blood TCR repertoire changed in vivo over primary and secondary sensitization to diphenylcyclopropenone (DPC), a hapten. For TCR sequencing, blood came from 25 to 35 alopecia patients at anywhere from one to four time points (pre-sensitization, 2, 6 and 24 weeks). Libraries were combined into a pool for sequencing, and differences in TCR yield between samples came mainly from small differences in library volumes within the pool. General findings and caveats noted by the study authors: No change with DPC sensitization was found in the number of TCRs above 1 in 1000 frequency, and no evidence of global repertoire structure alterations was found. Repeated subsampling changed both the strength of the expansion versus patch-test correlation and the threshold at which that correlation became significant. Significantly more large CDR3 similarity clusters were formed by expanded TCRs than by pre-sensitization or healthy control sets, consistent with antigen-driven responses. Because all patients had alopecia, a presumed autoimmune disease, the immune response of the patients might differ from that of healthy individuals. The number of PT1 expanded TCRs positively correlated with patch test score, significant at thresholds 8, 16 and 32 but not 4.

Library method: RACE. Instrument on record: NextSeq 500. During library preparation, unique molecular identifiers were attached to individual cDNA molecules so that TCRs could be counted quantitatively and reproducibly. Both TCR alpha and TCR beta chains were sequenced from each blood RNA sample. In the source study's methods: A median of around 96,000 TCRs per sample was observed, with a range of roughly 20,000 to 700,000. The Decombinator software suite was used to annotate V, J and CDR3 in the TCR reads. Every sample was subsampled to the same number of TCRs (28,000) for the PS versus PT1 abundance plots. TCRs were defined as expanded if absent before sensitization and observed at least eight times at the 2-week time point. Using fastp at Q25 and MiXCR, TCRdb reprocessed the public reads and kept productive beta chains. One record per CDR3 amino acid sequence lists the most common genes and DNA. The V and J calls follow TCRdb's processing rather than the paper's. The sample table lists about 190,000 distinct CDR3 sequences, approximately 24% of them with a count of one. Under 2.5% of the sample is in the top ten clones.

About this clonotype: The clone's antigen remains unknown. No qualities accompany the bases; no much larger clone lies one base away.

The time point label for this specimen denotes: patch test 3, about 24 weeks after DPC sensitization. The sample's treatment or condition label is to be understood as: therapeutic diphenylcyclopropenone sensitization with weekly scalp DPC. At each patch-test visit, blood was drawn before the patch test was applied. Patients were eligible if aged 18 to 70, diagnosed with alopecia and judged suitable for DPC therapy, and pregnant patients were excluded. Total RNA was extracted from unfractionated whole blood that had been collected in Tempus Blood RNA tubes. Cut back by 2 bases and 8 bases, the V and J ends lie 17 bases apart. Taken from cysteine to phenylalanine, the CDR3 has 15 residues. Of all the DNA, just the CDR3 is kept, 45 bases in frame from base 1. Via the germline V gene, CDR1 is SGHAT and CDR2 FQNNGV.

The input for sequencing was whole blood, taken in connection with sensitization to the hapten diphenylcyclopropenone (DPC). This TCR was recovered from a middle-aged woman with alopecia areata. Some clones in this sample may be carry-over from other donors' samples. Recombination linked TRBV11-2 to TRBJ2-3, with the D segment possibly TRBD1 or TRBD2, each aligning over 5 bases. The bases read TGTGCCAGCAGCTTACAGATAGAGGGGCCTGGTACGCAGTATTTT. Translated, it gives CASSLQIEGPGTQYF.